These T cell receptor beta chains were read from a single sample in a study of cytomegalovirus exposure and HLA in healthy donors. Method: immunoSEQ multiplex PCR; TCRdb's copy keeps in-frame clones and lacks some. The table includes some 59,000 clones, 80% to 90% detected once. The sequenced sample was PBMCs. These receptors were taken from a woman aged 18-29 years in good health and CMV-seronegative. The CDR3 runs from the conserved cysteine through the conserved F or W. Fields, in order: V gene, clone size, J gene, D gene, CDR3 DNA, CDR3 protein. A D gene is named only where the DNA matches it firmly. A row's size may be missing; if present it is once, few, many or a size class.

TRBV28,.,TRBJ2-7,.,TGTGCCAGCAGTTTAGGAGGCTACGAGCAGTACTTC,CASSLGGYEQYF
TRBV27,.,TRBJ2-7,TRBD1,TGTGCCAGCAGTTGGGCAGGGGGCGCGTACGAGCAGTACTTC,CASSWAGGAYEQYF
TRBV28,once,TRBJ1-4,.,TGTGCCAGCAGTCTCAGGGGCGAAAAACTGTTTTTT,CASSLRGEKLFF
TRBV15,.,TRBJ2-7,TRBD2,TGTGCCACCAGCAGAGAGGTTAGCGGGAGCTACGAGCAGTACTTC,CATSREVSGSYEQYF
TRBV9,.,TRBJ2-3,TRBD2,TGTGCCAGCAGCGTATCAAGGGTGCGGGGGGGCACAGATACGCAGTATTTT,CASSVSRVRGGTDTQYF
TRBV29-1,.,TRBJ2-1,.,TGCAGCGTTGGGGGCTGGGAGCAGTTCTTC,CSVGGWEQFF
TRBV10-3,.,TRBJ2-6,TRBD1,TGTGCCACCCTTCCAGGGACAGGCCGCTCTGGGGCCAACGTCCTGACTTTC,CATLPGTGRSGANVLTF
TRBV2,few,TRBJ2-3,.,TGTGCCAGCAGTTATACAGCAGATACGCAGTATTTT,CASSYTADTQYF
TRBV5-1,.,TRBJ2-3,.,TGCGCCAGCAGCCTGCAACCCCAGGGGAGCACAGATACGCAGTATTTT,CASSLQPQGSTDTQYF
TRBV6-1,.,TRBJ2-1,TRBD2,TGTGCCAGCAGTGAAGATGTGGGACTATACAATGAGCAGTTCTTC,CASSEDVGLYNEQFF
TRBV2,once,TRBJ2-5,TRBD1,TGTGCCAGCAGCCAGGGGCAGGGGGTAGGAGAGACCCAGTACTTC,CASSQGQGVGETQYF
TRBV29-1,.,TRBJ2-2,TRBD1,TGCAGCGTGGGACAGGCCAACACCGGGGAGCTGTTTTTT,CSVGQANTGELFF
TRBV9,.,TRBJ2-1,.,TGTGCCAGCAGCGTAGCCCCCAGCTCCTACAATGAGCAGTTCTTC,CASSVAPSSYNEQFF
TRBV29-1,.,TRBJ2-5,TRBD2,TGCAGCGTTGAAGGTTTAGCGGGGGGGATCCTGTGGACCCAGTACTTC,CSVEGLAGGILWTQYF
TRBV4-1,once,TRBJ2-5,.,TGCGCCAGCAGCCAAGTACTAGTCCAAGAGACCCAGTACTTC,CASSQVLVQETQYF
TRBV5-5,.,TRBJ2-4,TRBD1,TGTGCCAGCAGCAGAGGACAGGCGGTACGAGCCAAAAACATTCAGTACTTC,CASSRGQAVRAKNIQYF
TRBV10-3,once,TRBJ2-1,TRBD1,TGTGCCATCAAGTCTCAGGGGGAGATCAATGAGCAGTTCTTC,CAIKSQGEINEQFF
TRBV13,.,TRBJ2-1,TRBD2,TGTGCCAGCAGCTTAGAAGGTCTAGCGGGAGGGGATGAGCAGTTCTTC,CASSLEGLAGGDEQFF
TRBV9,.,TRBJ2-7,.,TGTGCCAGCAGCCCTCGGGGTAGCGGTAGCTACGAGCAGTACTTC,CASSPRGSGSYEQYF
TRBV5-6,.,TRBJ1-1,.,TGTGCCAGCAGCTATCCTATGGACCCGGAGGACACTGAAGCTTTCTTT,CASSYPMDPEDTEAFF
TRBV7-7,few,TRBJ2-3,.,TGTGCTAGCAGCTTAGTTCCGGGGGACACAGATACGCAGTATTTT,CASSLVPGDTDTQYF
TRBV19,.,TRBJ2-7,.,TGTGCCAGTAGTATCAGGGTAAATTACGAGCAGTACTTC,CASSIRVNYEQYF